This TCR beta chain was sequenced in a study of CD8 T cells in ankylosing spondylitis. Each CDR3 protein gets one entry after TCRdb re-called the 5' RACE reads with MiXCR. The profile shows approximately 35,000 distinct CDR3 sequences, about 10% of them singletons. The receptor's source is a male donor with ankylosing spondylitis. The sequenced sample was synovial fluid, either unsorted or a sorted T cell fraction (not recorded which).

CDR3 region: CASSRTGPPKDEQYF. The CDR3 DNA reads TGTGCCAGCAGCCGGACAGGGCCCCCCAAAGACGAGCAGTACTTC. The V and J genes are TRBV27 and TRBJ2-7; 8 bases line up with TRBD1. The CDR3 has 15 residues. Per the germline V gene, CDR1 is MNHEY and CDR2 is SMNVEV (reference sequence). V was pared by 6 bases and J by 5 bases, with 12 bases of the junction left unmatched.